The T cell receptor beta chain under discussion was sequenced for a study of patients and donors after allogeneic stem cell transplantation. TCRdb reanalysed the RT-PCR reads using MiXCR and keeps one entry per CDR3 protein. Of about 960,000 distinct CDR3 sequences in the sample, approximately 19% were seen once. This clonotype was detected only a few times. V lost 7 bases to trimming and J lost 0 bases, with 12 bases between them. Germline-derived CDR1 and CDR2 are MNHNS and SASEGT. This CDR3 has 15 residues. The sequenced sample was blood, either unsorted or a sorted T cell fraction (not recorded which). This clonotype originated in a human donor who was either an allogeneic HSCT recipient or a stem cell or donor lymphocyte infusion donor (not recorded which). It is not recorded whose cells these are; they may come from a transplant donor. This chain joins TRBV6-1 and TRBJ1-4; D remains ambiguous. The CDR3 DNA reads TGTGCCAGCAACCACAGAGTACCAACTAATGAAAAACTGTTTTTT. Protein sequence: CASNHRVPTNEKLFF.